These T cell receptor beta chains were read from a single sample in a study of T cell responses to AZD1222 COVID-19 vaccine. Only in-frame clones appear in the TCRdb table, and some are missing; sequencing was by immunoSEQ multiplex PCR. The sample includes just under 90,000 clones, 88% of them seen just once. Sequenced material: peripheral blood, taken on day 0 of AZD1222 vaccination. These TCRs come from an adult in good health. Both conserved end residues are part of each CDR3. Fields, in order: V gene, J gene, clone size, D gene, CDR3 protein, CDR3 DNA. D genes are given only for firm matches. Rows may omit the clone size; those that give it use once, few, many or a size class.

V: TRBV10-3; J: TRBJ2-1; size: once; D: TRBD2; CDR3: CAISLAGQDNEQFF; DNA: TGTGCCATCAGTTTAGCGGGACAAGACAATGAGCAGTTCTTC
V: TRBV5-1; J: TRBJ2-5; size: -; D: TRBD2; CDR3: CASSLGLAGGVETQYF; DNA: TGCGCCAGCAGCTTGGGACTAGCGGGAGGTGTGGAGACCCAGTACTTC
V: TRBV7-7; J: TRBJ2-1; size: -; D: -; CDR3: CASSLGPALYNEQFF; DNA: TGTGCCAGCAGCTTAGGGCCCGCACTTTACAATGAGCAGTTCTTC
V: TRBV27; J: TRBJ1-2; size: -; D: TRBD1; CDR3: CASSSTGNGYTF; DNA: TGTGCCAGCAGCTCGACAGGGAACGGCTACACCTTC
V: TRBV7-3; J: TRBJ2-1; size: -; D: TRBD2; CDR3: CASSLMSASGTGNEQFF; DNA: TGTGCCAGCAGCTTAATGTCCGCTAGCGGGACGGGGAATGAGCAGTTCTTC
V: TRBV5-6; J: TRBJ1-1; size: once; D: -; CDR3: CASSLYDTEAFF; DNA: TGTGCCAGCAGCTTGTATGACACTGAAGCTTTCTTT
V: TRBV5-1; J: TRBJ2-3; size: once; D: -; CDR3: CASSLGRATTDTQYF; DNA: TGCGCCAGCAGCTTGGGTAGGGCTACAACAGATACGCAGTATTTT
V: TRBV24-1; J: TRBJ2-7; size: few; D: TRBD1; CDR3: CATSDPDRGDSGEQYF; DNA: TGTGCCACCAGTGACCCGGACAGGGGTGATTCGGGCGAGCAGTACTTC
V: TRBV27; J: TRBJ1-5; size: -; D: -; CDR3: CASSLSGQGSNQPQHF; DNA: TGTGCCAGCAGTTTATCGGGGCAGGGGAGCAATCAGCCCCAGCATTTT
V: TRBV15; J: TRBJ1-1; size: -; D: -; CDR3: CATRGQGGSTEAFF; DNA: TGTGCCACCAGAGGGCAGGGAGGGTCCACTGAAGCTTTCTTT
V: TRBV13; J: TRBJ1-1; size: -; D: -; CDR3: CASSLWGNTEAFF; DNA: TGTGCCAGCAGCTTATGGGGGAACACTGAAGCTTTCTTT
V: TRBV14; J: TRBJ2-3; size: many; D: TRBD2; CDR3: CASSQDKLAGGPGDTQYF; DNA: TGTGCCAGCAGCCAAGATAAACTAGCGGGAGGGCCCGGAGATACGCAGTATTTT
V: TRBV5-1; J: TRBJ2-5; size: -; D: -; CDR3: CASSLVGSRETQYF; DNA: TGCGCCAGCAGCTTGGTGGGTAGCCGGGAGACCCAGTACTTC
V: TRBV7-7; J: TRBJ2-5; size: -; D: -; CDR3: CASSPEIAEETQYF; DNA: TGTGCCAGCAGCCCCGAGATAGCGGAAGAGACCCAGTACTTC
V: TRBV6-2/TRBV6-3; J: TRBJ2-7; size: -; D: -; CDR3: CASSYLRIYEQYF; DNA: TGTGCCAGCAGTTACCTACGGATCTACGAGCAGTACTTC
V: TRBV5-6; J: TRBJ1-4; size: -; D: -; CDR3: CASSPRGGAATNEKLFF; DNA: TGTGCCAGCAGCCCCCGGGGGGGGGCCGCGACTAATGAAAAACTGTTTTTT
V: TRBV28; J: TRBJ2-1; size: -; D: -; CDR3: CASSSGTLRQFF; DNA: TGTGCCAGCAGTTCGGGGACGCTCCGGCAGTTCTTC
V: TRBV6-2/TRBV6-3; J: TRBJ2-5; size: -; D: -; CDR3: CASTPREPPHGVDQETQYF; DNA: TGTGCCAGCACCCCGAGGGAGCCTCCCCATGGCGTGGACCAAGAGACCCAGTACTTC
V: TRBV9; J: TRBJ2-3; size: -; D: TRBD1; CDR3: CASSAGTGFTDTQYF; DNA: TGTGCCAGCAGCGCCGGGACAGGGTTTACAGATACGCAGTATTTT
V: TRBV7-2; J: TRBJ1-3; size: -; D: -; CDR3: CASSLRGSFSGNTIYF; DNA: TGTGCCAGCAGCTTACGGGGATCCTTTTCTGGAAACACCATATATTTT